This is a list of T cell receptor beta chains from one sample in a study of blood T cell repertoires in COVID-19. Clones were sequenced by immunoSEQ multiplex PCR, and TCRdb holds only the in-frame ones, with some missing. The data hold under 250,000 clones, with roughly 83% observed a single time. Material for sequencing was peripheral blood. The receptors were sampled from a woman aged 70-85 years with active or convalescent COVID-19. Each CDR3 is given with its conserved first and last residue. D genes are given only for firm matches. Clone size is not always given. Where it is, it says once, few, many or a class for expanded clones.

clone_size	v_call	d_call	j_call	cdr3_length	cdr3_aa	cdr3_nt
NA	TRBV5-1	TRBD2	TRBJ2-3	15	CASSPPAGAVDTQYF	TGCGCCAGCAGCCCGCCAGCGGGAGCAGTAGATACGCAGTATTTT
NA	TRBV6-2/TRBV6-3	NA	TRBJ1-5	17	CASSSKTGGNSNQPQHF	TGTGCCAGCAGTTCCAAGACAGGAGGAAATAGCAATCAGCCCCAGCATTTT
NA	TRBV23-1	NA	TRBJ1-3	14	CASSRTVFGNTIYF	TGCGCCAGCAGTCGGACAGTCTTTGGAAACACCATATATTTT
NA	TRBV3-1/TRBV3-2	NA	TRBJ1-1	14	CASSLLDRNTEAFF	TGTGCCAGCAGCCTCCTGGACAGGAACACTGAAGCTTTCTTT
NA	TRBV2	TRBD1	TRBJ1-5	15	CASRPTGGWEQPQHF	TGTGCCAGCAGACCTACAGGGGGTTGGGAACAGCCCCAGCATTTT
NA	TRBV28	NA	TRBJ2-7	12	CAHGEMSYEQYF	TGTGCCCACGGGGAGATGTCCTACGAGCAGTACTTC
NA	TRBV29-1	TRBD1	TRBJ1-6	13	CSVTTGGGSPLHF	TGCAGCGTAACGACAGGGGGCGGGTCACCCCTCCACTTT
NA	TRBV29-1	TRBD2	TRBJ2-7	16	CSVEKGTSGRAVEQYF	TGCAGCGTTGAAAAGGGCACTAGCGGGAGAGCGGTCGAGCAGTACTTC
once	TRBV7-8	NA	TRBJ1-5	13	CASSLAGSQPQHF	TGTGCCAGCAGCTTAGCGGGCAGTCAGCCCCAGCATTTT
NA	TRBV27	NA	TRBJ2-2	12	CASISVAGELFF	TGTGCCAGCATCTCCGTCGCCGGGGAGCTGTTTTTT
NA	TRBV3-1/TRBV3-2	NA	TRBJ1-2	14	CASSQTSGAYGYTF	TGTGCCAGCAGCCAGACTTCAGGGGCCTATGGCTACACCTTC
NA	TRBV28	TRBD1	TRBJ1-6	13	CASRTGGAPSLHF	TGTGCCAGCAGGACAGGGGGTGCCCCGTCTCTCCACTTT
NA	TRBV5-1	TRBD2	TRBJ2-5	15	CASSPATSGVKTQYF	TGCGCCAGCAGCCCCGCGACTAGCGGGGTTAAGACCCAGTACTTC
once	TRBV29-1	TRBD1	TRBJ2-7	15	CSVKRWGTGTYEQYF	TGCAGCGTTAAACGGTGGGGGACAGGAACCTACGAGCAGTACTTC
once	TRBV5-1	NA	TRBJ2-7	15	CASSSLPTSRSEQYF	TGCGCCAGCAGCTCCCTCCCGACTAGTCGGTCCGAGCAGTACTTC
NA	TRBV6-5	TRBD1	TRBJ1-2	13	CASSKQGSYGYTF	TGTGCCAGCAGTAAACAGGGGAGCTATGGCTACACCTTC
NA	TRBV18	NA	TRBJ1-5	13	CASSPGSNQPQHF	TGTGCCAGCTCTCCGGGGTCCAATCAGCCCCAGCATTTT
NA	TRBV27	NA	TRBJ1-2	14	CASSPGEGGYGYTF	TGTGCCAGCAGCCCCGGAGAGGGGGGGTATGGCTACACCTTC
NA	TRBV4-1	NA	TRBJ2-1	16	CASSQDSRYESEAQFF	TGCGCCAGCAGCCAAGATTCCCGCTACGAGTCCGAAGCACAGTTCTTC
NA	TRBV11-2	NA	TRBJ2-1	12	CASRRGGNEQFF	TGTGCCAGCCGGAGAGGCGGGAATGAGCAGTTCTTC
once	TRBV7-8	NA	TRBJ1-2	14	CASSSAGRGWGYTF	TGTGCCAGCAGCTCAGCGGGCAGGGGCTGGGGCTACACCTTC
NA	TRBV5-6	TRBD2	TRBJ2-1	11	CASRRGYEQFF	TGTGCCAGCAGGCGGGGGTATGAGCAGTTCTTC
NA	TRBV1	NA	TRBJ2-2	21	CTSSQDLKGLASSYYTGELFF	TGCACCAGCAGCCAAGATCTTAAGGGGCTAGCGAGTTCTTATTACACCGGGGAGCTGTTTTTT
few	TRBV3-1/TRBV3-2	NA	TRBJ2-7	13	CASSQPGGYEQYF	TGTGCCAGCAGCCAACCGGGCGGGTACGAGCAGTACTTC
NA	TRBV20-1	NA	TRBJ2-5	13	CSASPSGRETQYF	TGCAGTGCTAGTCCCAGCGGCCGAGAGACCCAGTACTTC
NA	TRBV27	TRBD2	TRBJ2-1	16	CASSFVTGTSRNEQFF	TGTGCCAGCAGTTTTGTGACCGGGACTAGCAGAAATGAGCAGTTCTTC
NA	TRBV19	NA	TRBJ2-3	15	CASSIRASSTDTQYF	TGTGCCAGTAGTATCAGGGCTTCTAGCACAGATACGCAGTATTTT
NA	TRBV5-1	TRBD1	TRBJ2-5	16	CASSLSGTEPQETQYF	TGCGCCAGCAGCTTGTCCGGGACAGAACCTCAAGAGACCCAGTACTTC
NA	TRBV7-3	TRBD1	TRBJ2-7	14	CASSTTGASGEQYF	TGTGCCAGCAGCACGACAGGGGCCTCAGGGGAGCAGTACTTC
NA	TRBV7-8	TRBD1	TRBJ2-5	14	CASSSDRVRETQYF	TGTGCCAGCAGCTCGGACAGGGTTAGGGAGACCCAGTACTTC
few	TRBV6-5	NA	TRBJ1-1	15	CASSQTGGMNTEAFF	TGTGCCAGCAGTCAGACCGGGGGGATGAACACTGAAGCTTTCTTT
NA	TRBV19	TRBD2	TRBJ2-1	17	CASSIGLAGQILNEQFF	TGTGCCAGTAGTATCGGACTAGCGGGTCAAATCCTCAATGAGCAGTTCTTC
NA	TRBV19	TRBD1	TRBJ2-5	15	CASKTGTGRRETQYF	TGTGCCAGTAAAACCGGGACAGGGAGAAGAGAGACCCAGTACTTC
NA	TRBV5-1	TRBD2	TRBJ2-2	15	CASSLARLAGGELFF	TGCGCCAGCAGCTTGGCCCGACTAGCGGGCGGGGAGCTGTTTTTT
NA	TRBV6-5	TRBD1	TRBJ2-7	14	CASSLQGADNEQYF	TGTGCCAGCAGTCTTCAGGGGGCGGATAACGAGCAGTACTTC
NA	TRBV6-6	NA	TRBJ1-3	16	CASSNAGVSSGNTIYF	TGTGCCAGCTCCAACGCAGGGGTGAGCTCTGGAAACACCATATATTTT
many	TRBV21-1	NA	TRBJ1-6	16	CASSSNRSSYNSPLHF	TGTGCCAGCAGCAGTAACAGGAGCTCCTATAATTCACCCCTCCACTTT